The 16 T cell receptor beta chains below come from one sample, sequenced in a study of PD-1 blockade in classical Hodgkin lymphoma (dated by TCRdb to 2019 to 2021). Interpreted using the paper, the time point label stands for: cycle 2 day 1 (C2D1) of nivolumab. Relapse after autologous stem cell transplantation had occurred in all trial patients, and cohorts A, B and C were distinguished by prior brentuximab vedotin exposure. Library preparation employed the immunoSEQ multiplex PCR assay. The table comes from immuneACCESS by way of TCRdb, which keeps in-frame sequences with V and J called. Part of the clones is missing from these tables; in studies checked, under half for an unresolved V gene and the rest for unknown reasons. Present in this sample are about 22,000 clones, 80% to 85% of which were seen just once. Roughly a fifth of the sample comes from the top ten. Sequencing was performed on peripheral blood mononuclear cells (PBMCs), taken before the second cycle of nivolumab. Receptor source: a human donor with classical Hodgkin lymphoma.

The chain uses TRBV29-1 and TRBJ2-1, with 11 nucleotides matching TRBD1. The V gene's germline CDR1 is SQVTM and CDR2 ANQGSEA. V dropped 7 bases and J dropped 7; count of bases not matched to a gene: 15. The CDR3 covers 16 residues. CDR3 protein: CSAQSEGTGGSNEQFF. Written as DNA, the CDR3 is TGCAGCGCCCAATCGGAGGGGACAGGGGGGTCGAATGAGCAGTTCTTC.

This clone was detected a few times. The chain recombines TRBV27 with TRBJ2-2; D gene unclear. The CDR3 extends over 11 amino acids. The V gene lost 5 bases and the J gene lost 7 bases, with 5 bases spanning the gap. Germline CDR1 MNHEY, CDR2 SMNVEV (reference sequence). The DNA for the CDR3 is TGTGCCAGCAGTGCCCTCGGGGAGCTGTTTTTT. It translates to CASSALGELFF.

The V gene is TRBV7-6, the J gene TRBJ2-5; 7 nucleotides line up with TRBD1. TRBJ2-7 explains the end of the DNA better; the J call may be wrong. CDR1 SGHVS and CDR2 FNYEAQ come from the germline V gene. The CDR3 extends over 15 amino acids. CDR3 amino acids: CASSEPSGGSYEQYF. The DNA of the CDR3 is TGTGCCAGCAGCGAGCCCTCAGGGGGCTCCTACGAGCAGTACTTC.

This chain joins TRBV5-1 and TRBJ2-7, with 12 bases aligning to TRBD2. Germline V lookup: CDR1 SGHRS, CDR2 YFSETQ. Germline trimming cut 4 bases from V and 5 bases from J; bases unmatched to any gene: 7. This CDR3 has 15 residues. The CDR3 spells CASSPRLAGENEQYF. Here the CDR3 DNA reads TGCGCCAGCAGCCCCAGACTAGCGGGAGAGAACGAGCAGTACTTC. The complete variable domain, with remaining parts taken from reference TRBV5-1 and TRBJ2-7, reads KAGVTQTPRYLIKTRGQQVTLSCSPISGHRSVSWYQQTPGQGLQFLFEYFSETQRNKGNFPGRFSGRQFSNSRSEMNVSTLELGDSALYLCASSPRLAGENEQYFGPGTRLTVT.

The chain is built from TRBV6-1 and TRBJ2-1, with D possibly TRBD1 on 6 matching bases. Germline V gene sequence: CDR1 MNHNS, CDR2 SASEGT. The ends were cut back, 6 bases at V and 2 bases at J, with 14 bases in the middle. The CDR3 is made up of 15 amino acids. The CDR3 protein is CASSHRTVTYNEQFF. Written as DNA, the CDR3 is TGTGCCAGCAGCCATAGGACAGTAACCTACAATGAGCAGTTCTTC.

This clone was counted a few times. The rearrangement uses TRBV19 and TRBJ1-2; D ambiguous. V lost 3 bases and J lost 4, with 15 bases in between. This CDR3 contains 15 residues. Germline CDR1 LNHDA, CDR2 SQIVND (reference sequence). CDR3 nucleotides: TGTGCCAGTAGTATGGGCAGTTCAGTGGGCTATGGCTACACCTTC. Its protein is CASSMGSSVGYGYTF.

Concerning this clone: A much bigger clone sits one base away, suggesting this may be a read error. Other DNA sequences of this sample code for an identical CDR3. The J gene is TRBJ2-5, the V gene TRBV11-2; D not resolved. Germline V CDR1 and CDR2: SGHAT, FQNNGV. V was cut by 1 base and J by 5 bases, with 5 bases left in between. The CDR3 is made up of 12 amino acids. In nucleotides, the CDR3 is TGTGCCAGCAGCTTAGGATGGGAGACCCAGTACTTC. It encodes CASSLGWETQYF.

J is TRBJ2-2 and V is TRBV10-3, with D perhaps given as TRBD1 or TRBD2 (5 bases each). This CDR3 region has 17 residues. Germline V lookup: CDR1 ENHRY, CDR2 SYGVKD. V was trimmed by 11 bases and J by 0 bases, leaving 22 bases between them. The CDR3 coding sequence is TGTGCCTCAACCGCGGTCTCCGGGACGGCGAACACCGGGGAGCTGTTTTTT. Amino acid sequence: CASTAVSGTANTGELFF.

This chain joins TRBV19 and TRBJ2-6; tentatively, D is TRBD2 (5 bases). The germline V gene has CDR1 LNHDA and CDR2 SQIVND (reference sequence). This CDR3 has 15 amino acids. V gave up 7 bases and J gave up 0 bases, with 10 bases separating them. The CDR3 here is CASTVSGSGANVLTF. CDR3 nucleotides: TGTGCCAGTACGGTCAGCGGCTCTGGGGCCAACGTCCTGACTTTC.

This clone was observed a few times. The rearrangement joins TRBV28 to TRBJ2-1, with TRBD2 as a possible D gene (7 bases). There are 12 residues in the CDR3. Trimming removed 8 bases at V and 5 bases at J, with 10 bases between. CDR1 is MDHEN, CDR2 SYDVKM, per germline. The DNA for the CDR3 is TGTGCCAGCCGGGGGGCTAACAATGAGCAGTTCTTC. Its translation: CASRGANNEQFF.

The count of this clone is one. The V gene is TRBV30, the J gene TRBJ1-2; tentatively, D is TRBD1 (5 bases). CDR1 and CDR2 (germline): GTSNPN, SVGIG (reference sequence). This CDR3 comprises 13 residues. V was clipped by 0 bases and J by 6 bases, with 11 bases between them. CDR3 residues: CAWSVGQTDGYTF. The CDR3 DNA sequence: TGTGCCTGGAGTGTGGGGCAGACAGATGGCTACACCTTC. The whole variable domain, filled in from reference TRBV30 and TRBJ1-2, reads SQTIHQWPATLVQPVGSPLSLECTVEGTSNPNLYWYRQAAGRGLQLLFYSVGIGQISSEVPQNLSASRPQDRQFILSSKKLLLSDSGFYLCAWSVGQTDGYTFGSGTRLTVV.

The chain recombines TRBV4-1 with TRBJ1-2; TRBD1 matches at 7 bases. The germline V gene has CDR1 MGHRA and CDR2 YSYEKL. The V segment lost 2 bases and the J segment 2 bases; nucleotides outside the gene matches: 2. This CDR3 is built from 14 residues. CDR3 sequence (DNA): TGCGCCAGCAGCCAAACACAGGGGAACTATGGCTACACCTTC. The encoded protein is CASSQTQGNYGYTF.

The chain couples TRBV5-1 to TRBJ2-3; 11 bases match TRBD2. Per germline, CDR1 SGHRS and CDR2 YFSETQ. With 4 bases clipped from V and 1 base from J, the junction kept 8 bases outside the gene matches. This CDR3 contains 17 residues. CDR3 residues: CASSAELAGAGTDTQYF. The DNA for the CDR3 is TGCGCCAGCAGCGCGGAACTAGCGGGGGCCGGCACAGATACGCAGTATTTT.

This chain uses TRBV30 with TRBJ2-5; TRBD1 or TRBD2 may be the D gene (5 bases each). Germline values: CDR1 GTSNPN, CDR2 SVGIG (reference sequence). This CDR3 has 14 amino acids. Trimming shortened V by 7 bases and J by 4 bases, and 19 bases separated the two germline ends. CDR3 DNA: TGTGCCTTCAAACCTAACTCAGGGACAGAGACCCAGTACTTC. Protein product: CAFKPNSGTETQYF.

The chain couples TRBV7-8 to TRBJ2-7, with D possibly TRBD2 on 6 matching bases. Germline V lookup: CDR1 SGHVS, CDR2 FQNEAQ. CDR3 length equals 15 residues. The germline V and J ends were trimmed by 5 bases and 3 bases, with 17 bases remaining between them. The CDR3 is CASSGQAGTVYEQYF. CDR3 DNA: TGTGCCAGCAGCGGGCAGGCGGGAACCGTCTACGAGCAGTACTTC.

V is TRBV5-1 and J is TRBJ2-3; a possible D gene is TRBD2 (5 bases). The V end lost 0 bases, the J end lost 3 bases, and 11 bases lay between the germline ends. The CDR3 contains 15 residues. Germline V gene lookup returns CDR1 SGHRS and CDR2 YFSETQ. CDR3 sequence reads: CASSLGGFGTDTQYF. CDR3 DNA: TGCGCCAGCAGCTTGGGCGGGTTTGGAACAGATACGCAGTATTTT.